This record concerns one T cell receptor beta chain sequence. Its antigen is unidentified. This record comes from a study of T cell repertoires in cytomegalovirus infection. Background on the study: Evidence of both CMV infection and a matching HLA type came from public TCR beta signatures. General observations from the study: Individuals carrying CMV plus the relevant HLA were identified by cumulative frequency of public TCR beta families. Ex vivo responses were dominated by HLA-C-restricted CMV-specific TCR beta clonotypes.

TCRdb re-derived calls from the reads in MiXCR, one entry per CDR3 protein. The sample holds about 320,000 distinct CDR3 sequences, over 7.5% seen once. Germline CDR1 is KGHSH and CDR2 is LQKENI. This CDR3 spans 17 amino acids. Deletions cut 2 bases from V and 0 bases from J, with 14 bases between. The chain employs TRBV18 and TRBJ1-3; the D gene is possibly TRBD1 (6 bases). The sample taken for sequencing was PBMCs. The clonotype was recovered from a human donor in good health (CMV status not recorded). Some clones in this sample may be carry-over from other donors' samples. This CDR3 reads CASSPNRARFSGNTIYF. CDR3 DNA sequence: TGTGCCAGCTCACCAAACAGGGCCCGATTCTCTGGAAACACCATATATTTT.